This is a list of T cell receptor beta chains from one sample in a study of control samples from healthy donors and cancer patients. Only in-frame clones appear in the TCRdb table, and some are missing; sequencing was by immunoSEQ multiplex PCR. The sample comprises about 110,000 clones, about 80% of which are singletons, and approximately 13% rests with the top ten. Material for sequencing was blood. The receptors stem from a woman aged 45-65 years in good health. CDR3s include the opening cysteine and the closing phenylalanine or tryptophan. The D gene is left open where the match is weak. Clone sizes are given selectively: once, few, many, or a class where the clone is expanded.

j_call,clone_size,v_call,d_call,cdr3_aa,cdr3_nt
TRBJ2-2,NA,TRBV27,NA,CASSLVDMWGRVSGELFF,TGTGCCAGCAGTTTAGTCGATATGTGGGGGCGCGTATCGGGGGAGCTGTTTTTT
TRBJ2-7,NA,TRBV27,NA,CASSPSGGSYEQYF,TGTGCCAGCAGCCCCTCTGGGGGCTCCTACGAGCAGTACTTC
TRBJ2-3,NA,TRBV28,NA,CASSPVGQISTDTQYF,TGTGCCAGCAGCCCAGTGGGACAAATAAGCACAGATACGCAGTATTTT
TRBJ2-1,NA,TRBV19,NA,CASSPRGGQYNEQFF,TGTGCCAGTAGTCCCAGGGGGGGGCAATACAATGAGCAGTTCTTC
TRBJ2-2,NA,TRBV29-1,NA,CSAERTANTGELFF,TGCAGCGCCGAACGGACAGCGAACACCGGGGAGCTGTTTTTT
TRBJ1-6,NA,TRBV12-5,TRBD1,CASGLVTSGQGDNSPLHF,TGTGCTAGTGGTTTGGTTACCTCTGGACAGGGGGATAATTCACCCCTCCACTTT
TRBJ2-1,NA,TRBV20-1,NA,CSVYRNNEQFF,TGCAGTGTCTACCGGAACAATGAGCAGTTCTTC
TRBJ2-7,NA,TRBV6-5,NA,CASSFQEAVEQYF,TGTGCCAGCAGTTTTCAGGAGGCGGTCGAGCAGTACTTC
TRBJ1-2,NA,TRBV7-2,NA,CASSSPGTGVNYGYTF,TGTGCCAGCAGCTCGCCGGGGACGGGGGTTAACTATGGCTACACCTTC
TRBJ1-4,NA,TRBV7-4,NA,CASSLSELLFF,TGTGCCAGCAGCTTGTCAGAATTACTGTTTTTT
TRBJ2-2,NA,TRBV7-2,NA,CASSLRGSTGELFF,TGTGCCAGCAGCTTAAGGGGGTCCACCGGGGAGCTGTTTTTT
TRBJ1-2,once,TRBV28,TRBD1,CASSLQGAVYGYTF,TGTGCCAGCAGCTTACAGGGGGCTGTCTATGGCTACACCTTC
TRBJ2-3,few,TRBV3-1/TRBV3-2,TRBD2,CASSHTSARPKEQYF,TGTGCCAGCAGCCACACTAGCGCCCGACCCAAGGAGCAGTATTTT
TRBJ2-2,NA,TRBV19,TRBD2,CASSVAGNTGELFF,TGTGCCAGTAGTGTAGCGGGGAACACCGGGGAGCTGTTTTTT
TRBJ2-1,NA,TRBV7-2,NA,CASSLGSARSYNEQFF,TGTGCCAGCAGCCTGGGGTCAGCCCGTTCCTACAATGAGCAGTTCTTC
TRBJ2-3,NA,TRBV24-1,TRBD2,CATSGSKVLAGIEGTQYF,TGTGCCACCAGTGGTTCCAAAGTATTAGCGGGAATAGAAGGTACGCAGTATTTT
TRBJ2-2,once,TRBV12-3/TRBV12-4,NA,CASSFFPGELFF,TGTGCCAGCAGTTTTTTCCCCGGGGAGCTGTTTTTT
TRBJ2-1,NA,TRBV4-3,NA,CASSQVRLAYNEQFF,TGCGCCAGCAGCCAAGTAAGGTTAGCCTACAATGAGCAGTTCTTC
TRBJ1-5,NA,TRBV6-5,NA,CASSLTGFPNQPQHF,TGTGCCAGCAGTCTGACAGGTTTCCCCAATCAGCCCCAGCATTTT
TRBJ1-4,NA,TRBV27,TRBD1,CASNYRGPEEKLFF,TGTGCCAGCAACTACAGGGGCCCGGAGGAAAAACTGTTTTTT
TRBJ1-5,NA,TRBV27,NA,CASSFTGPNQPQHF,TGTGCCAGCAGTTTTACCGGGCCGAATCAGCCCCAGCATTTT
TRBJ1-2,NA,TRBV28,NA,CASSGQNYGYTF,TGTGCCAGCTCAGGACAGAACTATGGCTACACCTTC
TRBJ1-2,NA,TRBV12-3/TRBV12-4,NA,CASAPGPDYGYTF,TGTGCCAGCGCTCCGGGTCCTGACTATGGCTACACCTTC
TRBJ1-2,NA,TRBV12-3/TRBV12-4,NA,CASSFVRGGGYTF,TGTGCCAGCAGTTTTGTTAGGGGGGGTGGCTACACCTTC
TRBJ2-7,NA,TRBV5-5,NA,CASSLEVGGSYEQYF,TGTGCCAGCAGCTTGGAGGTAGGGGGCTCCTACGAGCAGTACTTC
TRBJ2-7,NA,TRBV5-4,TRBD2,CASSSPSGGDYEQYF,TGTGCCAGCAGCTCCCCTAGCGGGGGGGACTACGAGCAGTACTTC
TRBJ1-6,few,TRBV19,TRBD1,CASAKARTGNNSPLHF,TGTGCCAGCGCGAAAGCCAGGACAGGAAATAATTCACCCCTCCACTTT
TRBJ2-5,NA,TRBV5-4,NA,CASSLDRRQETQYF,TGTGCCAGCAGCTTGGACAGGAGACAAGAGACCCAGTACTTC
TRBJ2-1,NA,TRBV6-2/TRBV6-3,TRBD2,CASSKDSGGTYNEQFF,TGTGCCAGCAGTAAGGATAGCGGGGGGACCTACAATGAGCAGTTCTTC
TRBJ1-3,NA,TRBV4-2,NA,CASSLERAPPGNTIYF,TGTGCCAGCAGCCTAGAGCGGGCTCCCCCTGGAAACACCATATATTTT
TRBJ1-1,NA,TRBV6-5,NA,CASTQGGEAFF,TGTGCCAGCACCCAAGGGGGGGAAGCTTTCTTT
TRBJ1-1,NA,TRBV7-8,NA,CASSSFGRVTNEAFF,TGTGCCAGCAGCAGCTTCGGCAGGGTGACCAATGAAGCTTTCTTT
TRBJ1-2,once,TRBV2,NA,CASSEFLQYETNYGYTF,TGTGCCAGCAGTGAATTTTTACAGTACGAAACTAACTATGGCTACACCTTC
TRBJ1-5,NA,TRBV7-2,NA,CASSLFSNQPQHF,TGTGCCAGCAGCTTATTCAGTAATCAGCCCCAGCATTTT
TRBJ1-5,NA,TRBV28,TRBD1,CASSLGTDYQPQHF,TGTGCCAGCAGTCTAGGGACAGATTATCAGCCCCAGCATTTT
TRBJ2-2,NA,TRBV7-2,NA,CASSSMAPGELFF,TGTGCCAGCAGTAGCATGGCTCCAGGGGAGCTGTTTTTT
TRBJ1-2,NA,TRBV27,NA,CASQGGNYGYTF,TGTGCCAGCCAGGGTGGTAACTATGGCTACACCTTC
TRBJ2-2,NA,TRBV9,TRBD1,CASSLSTGGTGELFF,TGTGCCAGCAGCCTCTCGACAGGGGGCACCGGGGAGCTGTTTTTT
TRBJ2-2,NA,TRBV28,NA,CAWGRDTGELFF,TGTGCCTGGGGGCGAGACACCGGGGAGCTGTTTTTT
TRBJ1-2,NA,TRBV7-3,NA,CASSLGGGNYGYTF,TGTGCCAGCAGCTTAGGGGGAGGGAACTATGGCTACACCTTC
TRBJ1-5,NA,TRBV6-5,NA,CASIARFDQPQHF,TGTGCCAGCATCGCGAGGTTCGACCAGCCCCAGCATTTT
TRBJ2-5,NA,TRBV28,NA,CASSYNRGGQETQYF,TGTGCCAGCAGTTATAACAGGGGAGGGCAGGAGACCCAGTACTTC
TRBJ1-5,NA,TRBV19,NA,CASSIVDISNQPQHF,TGTGCCAGTAGTATAGTCGACATTAGCAATCAGCCCCAGCATTTT
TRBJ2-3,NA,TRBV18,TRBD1,CASSTGTGGTDTQYF,TGTGCCAGCTCTACCGGGACAGGGGGCACAGATACGCAGTATTTT
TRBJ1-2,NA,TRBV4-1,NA,CASSQEGVLMGYTF,TGCGCCAGCAGCCAAGAAGGGGTTCTAATGGGCTACACCTTC